This T cell receptor beta chain was profiled in a study of cytomegalovirus exposure and HLA in healthy donors. Comments on this clone: The target antigen is unknown.

This CDR3 has 16 residues. Germline V CDR1 and CDR2: MNHEY, SMNVEV (reference sequence). Trimming shortened V by 5 bases and J by 4 bases, and 21 bases separated the two germline ends. Findings and caveats of the study: Later analysis placed DRB1 highest and HLA-C lowest in TCR association rates, which differed by HLA locus. The availability of immune exposure information extended only to CMV serostatus. Follow-up analysis later connected one missense variant in DCLRE1C with trimming of TCR beta V- and J-genes.

CMV serostatus was not recorded for this donor. Researchers ran the PCR with 60 Vbeta and 13 Jbeta primers. The repertoire was sequenced with immunoSEQ multiplex PCR; TCRdb's copy has only in-frame clones and lacks some. The sample lists around 100,000 clones, roughly 60% occurring once. The TCR was taken from a human donor in good health. The V call is TRBV27, the J call TRBJ2-7, with a possible D match to TRBD2 (6 bases). The sequencing input was PBMCs. The CDR3 DNA is TGTGCCAGCAGTCGGCAGAAAGCGGGCGGGCGATACGAGCAGTACTTC. It specifies CASSRQKAGGRYEQYF.